This is a list of T cell receptor beta chains from one sample in a study of T cell responses to AZD1222 COVID-19 vaccine. Profiled with immunoSEQ multiplex PCR; TCRdb holds only in-frame clones, not every one. The table lists around 140,000 clones, 75% to 90% of them singletons, with 1.5% to 2% in the top ten. The sample consisted of peripheral blood, taken on day 0 of AZD1222 vaccination. The receptors derive from an adult in good health. CDR3s include the opening cysteine and the closing phenylalanine or tryptophan. A D gene is named only where the DNA matches it firmly. Expanded clones get a size class; other rows say once, few or many, or leave the size out.

v_gene	abundance	d_gene	j_gene	CDR3nt	CDR3aa
TRBV2	-	-	TRBJ1-2	TGTGCCAGCAGTCGACCCAAGACAGGCTACACCTTC	CASSRPKTGYTF
TRBV7-9	-	TRBD1	TRBJ1-2	TGTGCCAGCAGCCCCCGGGACAGGGTAAACTATGGCTACACCTTC	CASSPRDRVNYGYTF
TRBV5-1	-	-	TRBJ1-1	TGCGCCAGCAGCTTGGGCGGTATTCGACCCCTTACCTTGAACACTGAAGCTTTCTTT	CASSLGGIRPLTLNTEAFF
TRBV18	-	TRBD1	TRBJ2-1	TGTGCCAGCTCACGACAGGGTCCACACAATGAGCAGTTCTTC	CASSRQGPHNEQFF
TRBV28	-	TRBD1	TRBJ2-7	TGTGCCAGCAGTACGACAGGGGGTCCTTCCTACGAGCAGTACTTC	CASSTTGGPSYEQYF
TRBV7-2	-	-	TRBJ2-1	TGTGCCAGCAGCCCCGACAGCTCCCGCAATGAGCAGTTCTTC	CASSPDSSRNEQFF
TRBV19	few	TRBD2	TRBJ2-3	TGTGCCAGTAGTATAGGGGTAACTAGCGGGGGGTTCACAGATACGCAGTATTTT	CASSIGVTSGGFTDTQYF
TRBV14	-	-	TRBJ2-4	TGTGCCAGCAGCCAAACAGGGCCGCGAACCAAAAACATTCAGTACTTC	CASSQTGPRTKNIQYF
TRBV2	few	TRBD2	TRBJ2-1	TGTGCCAGCAGTGAAAGGACTAGCGGCTACAATGAGCAGTTCTTC	CASSERTSGYNEQFF
TRBV10-2	-	-	TRBJ2-3	TGCGCCAGCAGTGATATAACTAGCCGAAGCACAGATACGCAGTATTTT	CASSDITSRSTDTQYF
TRBV5-6	-	-	TRBJ1-5	TGTGCCAGCAGCTTATCAGGGAATCAGCCCCAGCATTTT	CASSLSGNQPQHF
TRBV7-2	-	TRBD1	TRBJ1-5	TGTGCCAGCAGCTTAACCTCTCTGGAGACAGGGAGGTGGGACCAGCCCCAGCATTTT	CASSLTSLETGRWDQPQHF
TRBV7-8	-	-	TRBJ1-5	TGTGCCAGCAGCCCCGCTCGGGCAATTATTAGTAGCAATCAGCCCCAGCATTTT	CASSPARAIISSNQPQHF
TRBV28	-	-	TRBJ2-3	TGTGCCAGCAGAGTTGGGGCCGCCCGCACAGATACGCAGTATTTT	CASRVGAARTDTQYF
TRBV4-1	-	-	TRBJ1-5	TGCGCCAGCAGCCAAGAGTCGGAAGCCCAGCCCCAGCATTTT	CASSQESEAQPQHF
TRBV12-3/TRBV12-4	-	TRBD1	TRBJ1-1	TGTGCCAGCAGTTTGGACAGGGGAACTGAAGCTTTCTTT	CASSLDRGTEAFF
TRBV19	-	-	TRBJ1-5	TGTGCCAGTAGTATTCAGGATCGGGGGAGTCAGCCCCAGCATTTT	CASSIQDRGSQPQHF
TRBV24-1	-	TRBD1	TRBJ1-2	TGTGCCACCAGTGGGTCCGGGACAGGCAATGGCTACACCTTC	CATSGSGTGNGYTF
TRBV5-5	-	TRBD2	TRBJ2-7	TGTGCCAGCAGCTCCGGGACTAGCGGGTTTAGCTCCTACGAGCAGTACTTC	CASSSGTSGFSSYEQYF
TRBV30	once	-	TRBJ1-5	TGTGCCTGGAGTCGGGGAGTTTACAATCAGCCCCAGCATTTT	CAWSRGVYNQPQHF
TRBV28	-	-	TRBJ2-1	TGTGCCAGCAGTCCCCTTGCAGGGAACCCTGAGCAGTTCTTC	CASSPLAGNPEQFF
TRBV27	-	-	TRBJ1-4	TGTGCCAGCAGTTTTGGCGGGACTAATGAAAAACTGTTTTTT	CASSFGGTNEKLFF
TRBV6-1	-	-	TRBJ2-7	TGTGCCAGCAGTGAAGGGTGGGGCAGGGCAGTCTACGAGCAGTACTTC	CASSEGWGRAVYEQYF
TRBV5-1	-	-	TRBJ1-3	TGCGCCAGCAGCCCGGGCGCAGGGGTTGGGGGAAACACCATATATTTT	CASSPGAGVGGNTIYF
TRBV7-3	-	-	TRBJ2-5	TGTGCCAGCAGCCCCTCGTCGGGGCTGGGAGAGACCCAGTACTTC	CASSPSSGLGETQYF
TRBV6-5	-	-	TRBJ1-5	TGTGCCAGCAGAGCCGGGACCCTTAGCAATCAGCCCCAGCATTTT	CASRAGTLSNQPQHF
TRBV28	-	-	TRBJ2-3	TGTGCCAGCAGTTCGGGACTGAATACGCAGTATTTT	CASSSGLNTQYF
TRBV5-1	-	-	TRBJ1-1	TGCGCCAGCAGCCGACAGGCCTCGAACACTGAAGCTTTCTTT	CASSRQASNTEAFF
TRBV2	-	-	TRBJ1-1	TGTGCCAGCCTCCGTGGTCAGAACACTGAAGCTTTCTTT	CASLRGQNTEAFF
TRBV6-5	-	-	TRBJ1-4	TGTGCCAGCAGTCCCTTTCCGGGGGGTGAAAAACTGTTTTTT	CASSPFPGGEKLFF
TRBV3-1/TRBV3-2	-	-	TRBJ1-3	TGTGCCAGCAGCCTGGGGAGGTTTACTGGAAACACCATATATTTT	CASSLGRFTGNTIYF
TRBV30	-	-	TRBJ1-2	TGTGCCTGGGACAGGCCAGTCTCATCCACCTTC	CAWDRPVSSTF
TRBV19	-	TRBD1	TRBJ1-1	TGTGCCAGTAGTATCGGACAGGTCTACACTGAAGCTTTCTTT	CASSIGQVYTEAFF
TRBV20-1	few	-	TRBJ2-3	TGCAGTGCTAGCCTACAAGATACGCAGTATTTT	CSASLQDTQYF
TRBV20-1	once	-	TRBJ1-1	TGCAGTGCTAGTAAAGGTCCCGGCGGAGGCACTGAAGCTTTCTTT	CSASKGPGGGTEAFF
TRBV30	-	-	TRBJ1-2	TGTGCCTGGAGTGTTTTAGAGCCTCAACCGACCTTC	CAWSVLEPQPTF
TRBV6-5	-	-	TRBJ1-2	TGTGCCAGCAGTTACAACAACCCGGGGGGGGGCTATGGCTACACCTTC	CASSYNNPGGGYGYTF
TRBV6-7	-	-	TRBJ2-1	TGTGCCATCGTAATTTTGGGGTGGACCTACAATGAGCAGTTCTTC	CAIVILGWTYNEQFF
TRBV13	-	-	TRBJ1-4	TGTGCCAGCAGCTTAGGCCTCGGGAAAGAAAAACTGTTTTTT	CASSLGLGKEKLFF
TRBV12-3/TRBV12-4	-	-	TRBJ2-1	TGTGCCAGCACCACACCCGAAGACAATGAGCAGTTCTTC	CASTTPEDNEQFF
TRBV7-8	-	-	TRBJ1-3	TGTGCCAGCAGCTTAAGGGGACCTATTAGAAACACCATATATTTT	CASSLRGPIRNTIYF
TRBV9	-	TRBD1	TRBJ1-3	TGTGCCAGCAGCGTAGGGACAGGGAAAGACACCATATATTTT	CASSVGTGKDTIYF
TRBV10-3	-	-	TRBJ1-1	TGTGCCATCGGAACGAACACTGAAGCTTTCTTT	CAIGTNTEAFF
TRBV2	-	-	TRBJ1-2	TGTGCCAGCAGTGAACGGGAGGTGGCCTATGGCTACACCTTC	CASSEREVAYGYTF
TRBV19	-	TRBD2	TRBJ2-7	TGTGCCAGTAGTGTAGCGGGAGGCTACGAGCAGTACTTC	CASSVAGGYEQYF
TRBV27	-	-	TRBJ1-1	TGTGCCAGCAGTTTTCCCGGTCGTGTTGAGCAGAACACTGAAGCTTTCTTT	CASSFPGRVEQNTEAFF
TRBV6-5	-	TRBD1	TRBJ2-5	TGTGCCAGCAGTTACTCGGGGACAGGGTCAGAGACCCAGTACTTC	CASSYSGTGSETQYF
TRBV13	-	TRBD1	TRBJ1-4	TGTGCCAGCATTATCAAGGGACAGGGGGAAAAACTGTTTTTT	CASIIKGQGEKLFF
TRBV5-5	-	-	TRBJ1-1	TGTGCCAGCAGCTTGGGGAGGGCCTCGACACTTGGAGCTTTCTTT	CASSLGRASTLGAFF
TRBV5-5	-	TRBD2	TRBJ2-5	TGTGCCAGCAGCTTGGCTTTGCGGGGGGGCCAGGAGACCCAGTACTTC	CASSLALRGGQETQYF
TRBV7-2	-	TRBD1	TRBJ2-1	TGTGCCAGCAGCTTTGCCCCAACTAACAGGGGCAATGAGCAGTTCTTC	CASSFAPTNRGNEQFF
TRBV3-1/TRBV3-2	-	TRBD1	TRBJ2-3	TGTGCCAGCAGGAGAGGACCGGCAGGGGGTGACACAGATACGCAGTATTTT	CASRRGPAGGDTDTQYF
TRBV28	-	TRBD2	TRBJ2-2	TGTGCCAGCAGTCTGTCTCTAGCGGGATTAAACACCGGGGAGCTGTTTTTT	CASSLSLAGLNTGELFF